One and the same sample provided the 23 T cell receptor beta chains below, sequenced in a study of T cells after yellow fever vaccination. TCRdb reprocessed the 5' RACE reads via MiXCR and lists one record per CDR3 protein. Of about 340,000 distinct CDR3 sequences in the sample, roughly 4% were seen once. The sequences come from PBMCs, collected 5 days after the yellow fever booster vaccination. These receptors were taken from a man between 18 and 29 years old who received the YFV17D yellow fever vaccine.

The chain has TRBV5-4 and TRBJ2-7; TRBD1 agrees at 8 bases. CDR1 SGHNT and CDR2 YYREEE come from the germline V gene (reference sequence). The CDR3 covers 15 residues. V shed 2 bases, J shed 3 bases, and the junction held 7 bases outside the gene matches. The CDR3 sequence: CASSFRGRSVYEQYF. The CDR3 nucleotides are TGTGCCAGCAGCTTCAGGGGGCGGTCTGTCTACGAGCAGTACTTC.

This clonotype was counted ten times or more. Here the CDR3 DNA reads TGCGCCAGCAGCCAAGACGGAGGGGCATTCGTCACCGGGGAGCTGTTTTTT. Translated, it gives CASSQDGGAFVTGELFF. The chain recombines TRBV4-3 with TRBJ2-2; a weak D match, TRBD2 (6 bases). Germline assignment: CDR1 LGHNA and CDR2 YSLEER. The V gene lost 0 bases and the J gene lost 4 bases, with 15 bases spanning the gap. The CDR3 has 17 amino acids.

This clonotype was counted between two and nine times. The chain carries TRBV5-1 and TRBJ2-6; D is undetermined. The germline V gene has CDR1 SGHRS and CDR2 YFSETQ. V gave up 3 bases and J gave up 0 bases, with 7 bases separating them. The length of the CDR3 is 15 residues. The CDR3 nucleotides are TGCGCCAGCAGCTCCAGCACCTCTGGGGCCAACGTCCTGACTTTC. This encodes CASSSSTSGANVLTF.

This clonotype has a handful of counts. V is TRBV30 and J is TRBJ1-1; D remains ambiguous. Germline CDR1 is GTSNPN and CDR2 is SVGIG (reference sequence). The CDR3 has 13 amino acids. V was cut by 8 bases and J by 0 bases, with 13 bases left in between. CDR3 region: CALTRFMNTEAFF. Written as DNA, the CDR3 is TGTGCCCTCACAAGATTCATGAACACTGAAGCTTTCTTT. Together with reference TRBV30 and TRBJ1-1, the CDR3 gives the full variable domain: SQTIHQWPATLVQPVGSPLSLECTVEGTSNPNLYWYRQAAGRGLQLLFYSVGIGQISSEVPQNLSASRPQDRQFILSSKKLLLSDSGFYLCALTRFMNTEAFFGQGTRLTVV.

This clonotype was observed many times. The chain links TRBV18 to TRBJ1-5, with unresolved D. This CDR3 region has 12 residues. Germline loops: CDR1 KGHSH, CDR2 LQKENI. With 5 bases removed from V and 7 bases from J, the gap between germline ends came to 9 bases. CDR3 region: CASSAGIQPQHF. In DNA, the CDR3 is TGTGCCAGCTCAGCCGGGATCCAGCCCCAGCATTTT.

Only a few counts were recorded for this clonotype. The chain is built from TRBV5-1 and TRBJ2-1; 9 nucleotides agree with TRBD2. The CDR3 covers 14 residues. CDR1 and CDR2 (germline): SGHRS, YFSETQ. The V and J ends lost 4 bases and 9 bases, in that order; junction bases with no gene match: 8. The CDR3 DNA is TGCGCCAGCAGCGCCCTCAGGCGGGAGGGTGAGCAGTTCTTC. Amino acid sequence: CASSALRREGEQFF. The whole variable domain, remainder taken from reference TRBV5-1 and TRBJ2-1, is KAGVTQTPRYLIKTRGQQVTLSCSPISGHRSVSWYQQTPGQGLQFLFEYFSETQRNKGNFPGRFSGRQFSNSRSEMNVSTLELGDSALYLCASSALRREGEQFFGPGTRLTVL.

In its sample, this clonotype was seen a few times. This chain joins TRBV7-2 and TRBJ2-1, with a possible D match to TRBD1 (5 bases). The CDR3 contains 14 residues. Germline CDR1 and CDR2: SGHTA and FQGNSA. Trimming stripped 5 bases from V and 10 bases from J, with 18 bases between. This CDR3 is CASSPQELNGEQFF. CDR3 coding DNA: TGTGCCAGCAGCCCACAGGAACTCAACGGCGAGCAGTTCTTC.

This clonotype was counted between two and nine times. V and J are TRBV5-1 and TRBJ2-5; 10 bases line up with TRBD2. The CDR3 runs 18 residues. V was pared by 4 bases and J by 0 bases, with 12 bases of the junction left unmatched. From germline, CDR1 is SGHRS and CDR2 YFSETQ. CDR3 DNA sequence: TGCGCCAGCAGCCCGGCTGATTATAGCGGGGGGTACCAAGAGACCCAGTACTTC. It specifies CASSPADYSGGYQETQYF. Using reference TRBV5-1 and TRBJ2-5 for the parts outside the CDR3, the full variable domain is KAGVTQTPRYLIKTRGQQVTLSCSPISGHRSVSWYQQTPGQGLQFLFEYFSETQRNKGNFPGRFSGRQFSNSRSEMNVSTLELGDSALYLCASSPADYSGGYQETQYFGPGTRLLVL.

V and J are TRBV12-3 or TRBV12-4 and TRBJ1-2, with TRBD1 as a possible D gene (6 bases). The germline V and J ends were trimmed by 4 bases and 4 bases, with 16 bases remaining between them. The CDR3 is 15 residues long. The CDR3 region is CASSSGAGLGYGYTF. The CDR3 coding sequence is TGTGCCAGCAGTTCGGGGGCGGGGCTGGGCTATGGCTACACCTTC.

The V call is TRBV20-1, the J call TRBJ2-3, with 9 positions matching TRBD2. The CDR3 totals 16 residues. After removal of 3 bases from V and 4 bases from J, the junction contained 11 bases not matched to a gene. From germline, CDR1 is DFQATT and CDR2 SNEGSKA (reference sequence). CDR3 coding DNA: TGCAGTGCTAGGGCTAGCGGGGCGTCCCTACCAGATACGCAGTATTTT. As protein: CSARASGASLPDTQYF.

This clonotype was seen many times. The chain combines TRBV5-1 with TRBJ2-7; 7 nucleotides agree with TRBD2. Germline lookup yields CDR1 SGHRS and CDR2 YFSETQ. The CDR3 totals 14 residues. V lost 3 bases and J lost 2; bases outside the gene matches: 5. The CDR3 DNA reads TGCGCCAGCAGCTCGGCTAGCGGCACCTACGAGCAGTACTTC. Its translation: CASSSASGTYEQYF.

The table lists this clonotype with many counts. The rearrangement links TRBV7-9 to TRBJ1-3, with a weak D call TRBD1 (6 bases). Germline lookup yields CDR1 SEHNR and CDR2 FQNEAQ (reference sequence). The CDR3 sequence is 16 residues long. Trimming stripped 5 bases from V and 4 bases from J, with 18 bases between. The DNA of the CDR3 is TGTGCCAGCAGCCCTAAGATCCGGACAGCGGGAAACACCATATATTTT. The encoded protein is CASSPKIRTAGNTIYF.

The V gene is TRBV2, the J gene TRBJ2-5; 9 nucleotides agree with TRBD1. V lost 5 bases, J lost 4 bases, and 8 bases stayed unmatched. Germline V gene data show CDR1 as SNHLY and CDR2 as FYNNEI. The CDR3 runs 15 residues. CDR3 DNA sequence: TGTGCCAGCAGTCTGACAGGGGGGAAAGGAGAGACCCAGTACTTC. Amino acid sequence: CASSLTGGKGETQYF. The full variable domain, with the rest looked up from reference TRBV2 and TRBJ2-5, is EPEVTQTPSHQVTQMGQEVILRCVPISNHLYFYWYRQILGQKVEFLVSFYNNEISEKSEIFDDQFSVERPDGSNFTLKIRSTKLEDSAMYFCASSLTGGKGETQYFGPGTRLLVL.

The chain recombines TRBV5-1 with TRBJ2-5; 7 nucleotides line up with TRBD1. The length of the CDR3 is 15 residues. J gave up 2 bases and V 4 bases, and 8 bases lay outside the gene matches. Germline V CDR1 and CDR2: SGHRS, YFSETQ. Here the CDR3 reads CASSILPGQQETQYF. CDR3 DNA: TGCGCCAGCAGCATTTTGCCGGGACAGCAAGAGACCCAGTACTTC.

This clonotype occurred many times. The CDR3 DNA reads TGTGCCAGCAGCTTAGATTTGGAGACCCAGTACTTC. Translating gives CASSLDLETQYF. V usage is TRBV7-2 and J usage is TRBJ2-5; no clear D gene. The CDR3 runs to 12 residues. V was trimmed by 1 base and J by 5 bases, leaving 5 bases between them. Per germline, CDR1 SGHTA and CDR2 FQGNSA.

This chain links TRBV4-1 with TRBJ2-7, with no clear D. Germline V gene sequence: CDR1 MGHRA, CDR2 YSYEKL. V was clipped by 0 bases and J by 3 bases, with 12 bases between them. CDR3 length: 15 amino acids. This CDR3 reads CASSQEFNTRYEQYV. The CDR3 DNA reads TGCGCCAGCAGCCAAGAATTCAACACCCGCTACGAGCAGTACGTC.

This clonotype was seen at least ten times. The V gene is TRBV9, the J gene TRBJ2-5; unclear D gene. Trimming removed 2 bases at V and 7 bases at J, with 9 bases between. The germline CDR1 and CDR2 sequences are SGDLS and YYNGEE. The CDR3 totals 12 residues. CDR3 DNA: TGTGCCAGCAGCGTCTTTGATGGGACCCAGTACTTC. Its protein product is CASSVFDGTQYF.

The gene calls are TRBV12-3 or TRBV12-4 and TRBJ1-1; D is uncertain. Trimming pared 3 bases from V and 9 bases from J, leaving 14 bases between. This CDR3 is built from 13 residues. The CDR3 DNA follows: TGTGCCAGCAGTTTGATAACCGGAGGGAAAGCTTTCTTT. It codes for CASSLITGGKAFF.

The V gene is TRBV7-3, the J gene TRBJ1-2, with D unclear. V lost 4 bases and J lost 0, with 6 bases in between. The CDR3 runs to 13 residues. The germline gives CDR1 SGHTA, CDR2 FQGTGA. The CDR3 region is CASSSVANYGYTF. CDR3 nucleotide sequence: TGTGCCAGCAGCTCCGTCGCTAACTATGGCTACACCTTC.

This clonotype appeared many times. V usage is TRBV11-2 and J usage is TRBJ1-1; tentative D call: TRBD1 (5 bases). Germline V gene data show CDR1 as SGHAT and CDR2 as FQNNGV. The CDR3 consists of 13 residues. V was pared by 0 bases and J by 5 bases, with 7 bases between. The CDR3 is CASSLDQGTEAFF. In nucleotides, the CDR3 is TGTGCCAGCAGCTTAGATCAGGGAACTGAAGCTTTCTTT.

Ten or more counts support this clonotype. The CDR3 sequence is CASSLGQGASETQYF. The DNA of the CDR3 is TGTGCCAGCAGCCTGGGACAGGGGGCATCAGAGACCCAGTACTTC. This chain joins TRBV12-3 or TRBV12-4 and TRBJ2-5, with 12 bases that match TRBD1. The length of the CDR3 is 15 residues. V dropped 6 bases and J dropped 4; count of bases not matched to a gene: 6.

This clonotype appeared many times. V is TRBV20-1 and J is TRBJ2-1; tentative D call: TRBD1 (6 bases). The CDR3 covers 14 residues. Trimming took off 0 bases at V and 1 base at J, with 7 bases between the two ends. CDR1 and CDR2 from the germline V gene are DFQATT and SNEGSKA (reference sequence). CDR3 DNA sequence: TGCAGTGCTAGAGAGGGGGCGTCCTACAATGAGCAGTTCTTC. Residues: CSAREGASYNEQFF.

The sample holds a few counts of this clonotype. The chain carries TRBV12-3 or TRBV12-4 and TRBJ1-2; D is unclear. V dropped 8 bases and J dropped 8 bases, with 18 bases sitting between them. This CDR3 has 13 residues. The CDR3 region has the DNA TGTGCCAGCCTTGGCGGGCTGATGGGCGGCTACACCTTC. Translated: CASLGGLMGGYTF.